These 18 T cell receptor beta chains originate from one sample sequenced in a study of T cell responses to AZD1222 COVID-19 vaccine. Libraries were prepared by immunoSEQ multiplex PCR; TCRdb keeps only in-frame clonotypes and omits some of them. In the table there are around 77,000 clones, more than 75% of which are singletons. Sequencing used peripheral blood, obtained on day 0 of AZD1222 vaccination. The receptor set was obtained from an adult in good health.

The CDR3 sequence is CASSGTGPGNTIYF. The CDR3 DNA follows: TGTGCCAGCAGCGGGACAGGTCCTGGAAACACCATATATTTT. This chain connects TRBV9 to TRBJ1-3; the match to TRBD1 covers 7 bases. The J segment lost 2 bases and the V segment lost 3 bases, leaving 2 bases of the junction unmatched. This CDR3 spans 14 amino acids. Germline V gene sequence: CDR1 SGDLS, CDR2 YYNGEE.

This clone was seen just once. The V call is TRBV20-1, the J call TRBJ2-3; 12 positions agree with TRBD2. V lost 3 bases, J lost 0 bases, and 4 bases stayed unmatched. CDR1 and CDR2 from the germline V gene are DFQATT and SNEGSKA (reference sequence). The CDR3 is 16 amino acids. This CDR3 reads CSASRLAGGSTDTQYF. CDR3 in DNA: TGCAGTGCTAGTCGGCTAGCGGGGGGGAGCACAGATACGCAGTATTTT.

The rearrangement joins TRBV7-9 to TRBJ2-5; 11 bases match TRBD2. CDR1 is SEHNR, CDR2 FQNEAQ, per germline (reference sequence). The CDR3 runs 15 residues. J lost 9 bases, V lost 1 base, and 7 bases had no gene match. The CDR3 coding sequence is TGTGCCAGCAGCTTAGAGGGACTAGCGGTGTGGGCCCAGTACTTC. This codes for CASSLEGLAVWAQYF.

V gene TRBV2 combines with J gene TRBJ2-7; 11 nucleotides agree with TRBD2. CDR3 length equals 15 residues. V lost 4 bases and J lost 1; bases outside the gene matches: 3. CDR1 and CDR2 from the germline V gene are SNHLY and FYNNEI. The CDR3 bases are TGTGCCAGCAGTGGGAGACTAGCGGGGTCCTACGAGCAGTACTTC. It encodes CASSGRLAGSYEQYF.

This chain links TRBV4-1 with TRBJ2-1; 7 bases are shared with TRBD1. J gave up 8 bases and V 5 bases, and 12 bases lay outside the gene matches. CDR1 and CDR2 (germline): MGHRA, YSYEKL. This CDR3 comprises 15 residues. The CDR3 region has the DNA TGCGCCAGCAGCTTTCACGAGAGGGGGCTGGATGAGCAGTTCTTC. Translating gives CASSFHERGLDEQFF.

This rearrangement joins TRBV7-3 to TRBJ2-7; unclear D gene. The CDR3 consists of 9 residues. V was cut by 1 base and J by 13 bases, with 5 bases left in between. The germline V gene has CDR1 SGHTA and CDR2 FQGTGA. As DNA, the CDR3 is TGTGCCAGCAGCTTAAGCTTTTACTTC. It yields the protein CASSLSFYF.

In DNA form, the CDR3 reads TGTGCCAGCAGCATGACAGGGGGGACCTCCTACGAGCAGTACTTC. It codes for CASSMTGGTSYEQYF. The chain joins TRBV7-3 to TRBJ2-7, with 9 bases matching TRBD1. The CDR3 is 15 residues long. V was clipped by 5 bases and J by 0 bases; unmatched bases: 5. CDR1 SGHTA and CDR2 FQGTGA come from the germline V gene.

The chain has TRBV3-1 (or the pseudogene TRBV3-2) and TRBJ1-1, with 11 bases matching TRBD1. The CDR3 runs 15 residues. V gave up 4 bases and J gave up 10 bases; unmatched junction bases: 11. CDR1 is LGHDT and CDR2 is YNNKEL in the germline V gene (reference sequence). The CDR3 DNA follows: TGTGCCAGCAGCCCCCCGGGACAGGGGGGGAGAGGAGCTTTCTTT. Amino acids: CASSPPGQGGRGAFF.

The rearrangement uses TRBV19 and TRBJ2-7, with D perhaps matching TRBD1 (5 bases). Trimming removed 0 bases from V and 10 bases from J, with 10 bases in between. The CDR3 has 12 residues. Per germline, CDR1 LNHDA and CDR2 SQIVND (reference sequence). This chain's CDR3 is CASSIDLQVQYF. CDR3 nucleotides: TGTGCCAGTAGTATAGATTTACAGGTACAGTACTTC.

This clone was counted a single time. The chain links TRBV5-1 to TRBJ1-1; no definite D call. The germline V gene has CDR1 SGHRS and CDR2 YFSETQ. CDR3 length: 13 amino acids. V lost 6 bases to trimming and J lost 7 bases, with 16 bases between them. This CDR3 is CASISPTGVEAFF. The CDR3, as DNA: TGCGCCAGCATAAGTCCAACCGGGGTTGAAGCTTTCTTT.

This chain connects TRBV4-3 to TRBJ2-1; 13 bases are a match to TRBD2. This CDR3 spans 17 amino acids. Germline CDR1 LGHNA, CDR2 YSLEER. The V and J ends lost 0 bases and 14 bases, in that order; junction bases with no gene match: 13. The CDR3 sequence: CASSQDFVRTSGGWEFF. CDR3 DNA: TGCGCCAGCAGCCAAGATTTCGTTCGGACTAGCGGGGGATGGGAGTTCTTC.

The CDR3 DNA is TGCGCCAGCACCCCGAGGAGGGTATTCTACGAGCAGTACTTC. Protein: CASTPRRVFYEQYF. The chain has TRBV10-1 and TRBJ2-7, with D perhaps TRBD2 (6 bases). Germline V CDR1 and CDR2: WNHNN, SYGVQD (reference sequence). The CDR3 totals 14 residues. Deletions cut 7 bases from V and 3 bases from J, with 16 bases between.

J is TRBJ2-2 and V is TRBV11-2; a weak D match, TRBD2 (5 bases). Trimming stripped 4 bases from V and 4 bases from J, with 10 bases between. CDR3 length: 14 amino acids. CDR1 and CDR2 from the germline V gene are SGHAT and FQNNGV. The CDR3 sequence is CASSSSRGTGELFF. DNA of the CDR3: TGTGCCAGCAGCTCGAGTCGGGGCACCGGGGAGCTGTTTTTT.

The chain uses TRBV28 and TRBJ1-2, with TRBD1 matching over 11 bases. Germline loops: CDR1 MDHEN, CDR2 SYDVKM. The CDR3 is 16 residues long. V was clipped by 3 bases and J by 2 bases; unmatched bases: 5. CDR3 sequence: CASSFGQGAGNYGYTF. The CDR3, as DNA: TGTGCCAGCAGTTTCGGACAGGGGGCTGGGAACTATGGCTACACCTTC.

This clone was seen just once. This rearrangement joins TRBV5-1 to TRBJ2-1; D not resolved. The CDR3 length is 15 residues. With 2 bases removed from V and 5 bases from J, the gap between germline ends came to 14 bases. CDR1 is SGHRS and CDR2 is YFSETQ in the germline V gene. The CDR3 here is CASSLFGAQNNEQFF. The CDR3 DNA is TGCGCCAGCAGCTTATTTGGAGCCCAGAACAATGAGCAGTTCTTC.

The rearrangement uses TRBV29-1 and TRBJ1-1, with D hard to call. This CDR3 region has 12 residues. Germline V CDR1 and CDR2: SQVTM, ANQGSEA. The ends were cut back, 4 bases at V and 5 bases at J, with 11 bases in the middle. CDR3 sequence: CSVARVGTEAFF. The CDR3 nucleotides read TGCAGCGTTGCAAGGGTGGGGACTGAAGCTTTCTTT.

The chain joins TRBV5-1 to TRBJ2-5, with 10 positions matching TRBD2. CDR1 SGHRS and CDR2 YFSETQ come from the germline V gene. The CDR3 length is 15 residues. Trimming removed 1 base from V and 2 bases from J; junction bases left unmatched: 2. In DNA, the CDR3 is TGCGCCAGCAGCTTGCAACTAGCGGGGCAAGAGACCCAGTACTTC. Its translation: CASSLQLAGQETQYF.

The CDR3: CASSQDKRGAMNTEAFF. In DNA, the CDR3 is TGCGCCAGCAGCCAAGATAAAAGGGGCGCTATGAACACTGAAGCTTTCTTT. The chain links TRBV4-1 to TRBJ1-1; possibly TRBD1 for D (5 bases). The germline V and J ends were trimmed by 0 bases and 0 bases, with 14 bases remaining between them. The CDR3 consists of 17 residues. Germline V lookup: CDR1 MGHRA, CDR2 YSYEKL.